Following are 4 T cell receptor beta chains from one sample sequenced in a study of molecular identifiers for immune sequencing clone quantification. TCRdb redid the calling of the PCR reads with MiXCR, one entry per CDR3 protein. The sample lists 40,000 to 45,000 distinct CDR3 sequences; approximately 17% were seen once. The sample consisted of naive CD8+ T cells from blood, with Jurkat cell RNA spiked in. Subset in this sample: FACS-sorted CD8+CD4-CCR7+CD45RA+ naive T cells. Receptor source: a human donor in good health. Some libraries in this study had Jurkat cell RNA spiked in.

This clonotype showed up many times. The gene calls are TRBV7-9 and TRBJ2-1; 9 nucleotides match TRBD2. CDR3 size: 13 residues. Germline-derived CDR1 and CDR2 are SEHNR and FQNEAQ (reference sequence). V was pared by 6 bases and J by 10 bases, with 7 bases of the junction left unmatched. The CDR3: CASRGREGSEQFF. The CDR3 coding sequence is TGTGCCAGCAGAGGGCGGGAGGGATCCGAGCAGTTCTTC.

Many counts were recorded for this clonotype. V gene TRBV5-1 combines with J gene TRBJ1-3, with D uncertain. V was pared by 4 bases and J by 0 bases, with 11 bases between. CDR1 and CDR2 from the germline V gene are SGHRS and YFSETQ. The CDR3 is 15 amino acids. The CDR3 nucleotides are TGCGCCAGCAGCGAATGGACGGTCTCTGGAAACACCATATATTTT. It is translated as CASSEWTVSGNTIYF.

This clonotype was counted many times. The V and J genes are TRBV12-3 or TRBV12-4 and TRBJ2-2, with D unresolved. The V end lost 7 bases, the J end lost 4 bases, and 22 bases lay between the germline ends. This CDR3 has 17 amino acids. Here the CDR3 reads CASTPPGVGMGTGELFF. As DNA, the CDR3 is TGTGCCAGCACCCCCCCCGGAGTAGGGATGGGCACCGGGGAGCTGTTTTTT.

Comment on this clonotype: A much larger clone lies a single base off, so this may be a read error. The V and J genes are TRBV5-6 and TRBJ2-1; possible D gene TRBD2, 6 bases. The germline V and J ends were trimmed by 0 bases and 10 bases, with 14 bases remaining between them. Per the germline V gene, CDR1 is SGHDT and CDR2 is YYEEEE. The CDR3 has 14 residues. The DNA of the CDR3 is TGTGCCAGCAGCTTGGGACGGGGGAACGGGGAGCAGTTCTTC. It is translated as CASSLGRGNGEQFF.